Only a few counts were recorded for the clone carrying this T cell receptor (beta chain). The V segment lost 0 bases and the J segment 5 bases; nucleotides outside the gene matches: 2. The CDR3 is 15 amino acids. The germline gives CDR1 SGHAT, CDR2 FQNNGV. Measured with immunoSEQ multiplex PCR; TCRdb has only the in-frame clones, and not every one. The sample includes a few hundred thousand clones, roughly 80% of them seen just once. The data were obtained in a study of blood T cell repertoires in COVID-19. The overall study: Collection of acute and convalescent COVID-19 samples took place in the United States, Italy and Spain.

The sample was peripheral blood. The J gene is TRBJ2-7, the V gene TRBV11-2; 12 bases fit TRBD1. This clonotype was obtained from a woman of 80 years or more with acute or convalescent COVID-19. CDR3 region: CASSLEGTGGDEQYF. CDR3 coding DNA: TGTGCCAGCAGCTTAGAGGGGACAGGGGGCGACGAGCAGTACTTC.